This T cell receptor beta chain was sequenced during a study of regulatory T cells in long-lasting Graves disease. CDR3-region Arm-PCR and iRepertoire HTBI primers produced the TCR beta libraries. MiXCR, applied by TCRdb to the multiplex PCR reads, yields one record per CDR3 protein. The sample lists 200,000 to 300,000 distinct CDR3 sequences, about 19% occurring once. Concerning this clonotype: A read error is likely here: a far larger clone is one base away.

Time point given: newly diagnosed GD, antithyroid drugs for less than 3 months. Preparation of the TCR library used RNA extracted from PBMCs. Source: peripheral blood mononuclear cells (PBMCs), taken at new diagnosis, from a patient treated with antithyroid drugs. The TCR originated in a female donor with Graves disease.

CDR3 DNA sequence: TGTGCCAGCAGCTCCGCCCTACTAGCGGGAGGGCTACAGGGCCTCTACAATGAGCAGTACTTC. Protein sequence: CASSSALLAGGLQGLYNEQYF. V usage is TRBV11-2 and J usage is TRBJ2-7; the match to TRBD2 covers 13 bases. The CDR3 has 21 residues. V gave up 4 bases and J gave up 7 bases; unmatched junction bases: 25. Germline CDR1 is SGHAT and CDR2 is FQNNGV. Supplemented by reference TRBV11-2 and TRBJ2-7, the full variable domain reads EAGVAQSPRYKIIEKRQSVAFWCNPISGHATLYWYQQILGQGPKLLIQFQNNGVVDDSQLPKDRFSAERLKGVDSTLKIQPAKLEDSAVYLCASSSALLAGGLQGLYNEQYFGPGTRLTVT.